This TCR beta chain appears in the sequencing data of a study of cytomegalovirus exposure and HLA in healthy donors (dated by TCRdb to between 2016 and 2019). Regarding the research as a whole: An earlier analysis of several hundred of the donors reported about 260 Gb of sequence data and 117 million unique TCR beta sequences obtained from about 179 million T cells. An early release covering about 600 HLA-typed donors comprised about 300 gigabases of sequencing data and roughly 85 million unique TCR sequences. The genetic ancestry cluster associated with self-reported Caucasian donors included 65% to 90% of the roughly 400 genotyped donors. The study was designed to test whether signatures of past pathogen exposure could be identified by cataloging public T cell receptors. The study profiled the T cell repertoires of 500 to 800 subjects by immunosequencing and related them to cytomegalovirus serostatus. Along with the roughly 610-subject first cohort, a separate validation cohort of 120 different subjects was used. To predict cytomegalovirus infection status, the study brought together high-throughput TCR immunosequencing, statistical association of individual TCRs with disease status, and machine learning. A later analysis re-analyzed previously published TCR beta repertoires from approximately 700 donors and added high-resolution HLA genotyping to study TCR occurrence patterns. Rather than drawing on any new phenotypic data, the later analysis identified candidate immune exposures from TCR beta sequences and the way those sequences occurred across donors. An earlier analysis of 587 of the donors applied high-throughput TCR beta sequencing to assess whether each TCR beta V gene segment acted as functional or pseudogenic. Donor age, sex, ethnicity and CMV serostatus were compiled alongside the repertoire data. A later genetic analysis took genome-wide SNP genotypes for about 55% of the roughly 700 donors and used that subset as a discovery cohort. Every discovery cohort repertoire had been produced on one sequencing platform. HLA typing covered class I and class II loci at four-digit resolution. The number of typed donors differed by locus: roughly 620-640 for A, B, C, DRB1 and DQB1; approximately 530 for DQA1; approximately 600 for DPA1; and some 470 for DPB1. Roughly 5 DR-DQ haplotypes were handled as single units for association and clustering, since linkage in the cohort was strong. Among roughly 370 genotyped donors of the cohort, an average of approximately 230,000 unique TCR beta nucleotide sequences were sequenced per donor, around 18% of them non-productive.

What the study reported, not specific to this receptor: Broadly in line with IMGT annotations, most TCR beta V segments showed up in productive rearrangements about 90% or about 30% of the time in an earlier analysis of approximately 600 of the donors. In both the original and validation cohorts, the classifier was reported to diagnose cytomegalovirus status with high specificity and sensitivity. When HLA alleles, especially DR and DQ, strongly co-occurred, TCR associations were difficult to assign to individual alleles. In vitro tests confirmed that three of the cytomegalovirus-associated TCR beta chains recognize cytomegalovirus antigens. A group of highly shared sequence variants was considered likely to be a technical artifact of the sequencing pipeline. In a later genetic analysis, a missense DCLRE1C variant was associated with V-gene and J-gene trimming of TCR beta chains, and the association was replicated in an independent cohort. Roughly 17 rarely observed V segments, including chromosome 9 orphons, were excluded from the earlier analysis of 550 to 700 of the donors because counts were too low. Compared with the 666-donor mean, donors in an Asian-associated ancestry cluster had fewer N-insertions in productive TCRs, according to a later genetic analysis. CMV serostatus was the only immune exposure information available for the cohort. The authors suggested that the approach could potentially be extended to other disease states and immunological phenotypes. In a later analysis, HLA-associated TCR beta chains were found to be more clonally expanded and to have lower generation probabilities than equally common non-associated chains. A later analysis reported that several top co-occurrence clusters appeared linked to parvovirus B19, influenza, CMV and Epstein-Barr virus. A further reported finding was that TCR beta sequences accurately predicted the HLA-A and HLA-B alleles for most subjects in the first cohort. In a later analysis, some 17,000 TCR beta sequences were associated with specific HLA alleles at a false discovery rate of 0.05. HLA typing was unavailable for some donors at each locus, so association tests used only the typed subset. In a later analysis, the rate of TCR association differed among HLA loci, with DRB1 alleles having the most associated TCRs and HLA-C alleles having the fewest. In a later analysis, most CMV-associated TCR beta chains were found to appear HLA-restricted, with HLA associations seemingly driven largely by CMV exposure. Because the 87-base-pair reads could not distinguish some IMGT-functional V segments, including TRBV6-2 and TRBV6-3, those segments were excluded. The presence/absence analyses assumed that sequencing depth was roughly uniform across donors, and that assumption may not be true. While some public TCRs were present in many individuals, most TCR sequences turned up only very rarely across donors. In the study, 150 to 200 TCR beta chains were listed as associated with cytomegalovirus. The cohort was sequenced for TCR beta chains only, and without alpha or paired-chain data the features that could be detected were limited. Correlated functional status among segregating V segments might reflect linkage disequilibrium, but an unknown experimental factor could not be ruled out.

In total, approximately 690 healthy bone marrow donors made up the cohort. At the time of sampling, every cohort member was nominally healthy, though immune exposures that went unrecorded were likely present. The donor was CMV seronegative and belonged to the group of 352 seronegative cohort members. A peripheral blood sample was collected from each donor, and TCR beta sequencing was performed on peripheral blood mononuclear cells. The Qiagen DNeasy Blood Extraction Kit was used to extract genomic DNA from the blood cell samples. Here V drops 3 bases and J drops 7 bases, and the junction holds 7 bases not matched to any gene. The germline V gene provides CDR1 SGDLS and CDR2 YYNGEE. The CDR3 runs 15 amino acids, cysteine and phenylalanine included. Only the CDR3 DNA stays, 45 bases, in frame from base 1. For this clone: Its binding antigen is unknown. No per-base quality is available; no much larger clone lies one base away.

Library method: the immunoSEQ multiplex PCR assay. A mixture of 60 forward primers for TCR Vbeta segments and 13 reverse primers for TCR Jbeta segments was used in the multiplex PCR. The CDR3 region of rearranged TCR beta genes was amplified from genomic DNA with a multiplex PCR assay. The Illumina HiSeq System was used to sequence the amplified TCR beta libraries as 87-base-pair reads. The paper's data handling went like this. In a later analysis, roughly 80 million unique TCR beta chains were counted across the 500 to 700 repertoires, and some 10 million of these chains were shared by at least two donors. A nearest-neighbor algorithm error-corrected the raw reads and collapsed the reads into unique sequences, merging closely related sequences to remove PCR and sequencing errors. V, D and J gene segments were assigned by aligning CDR3 sequences to IMGT reference sequences. For a sequence to be retained, a match of at least six nucleotides to both a V gene segment and a J gene segment was required. A rearrangement was called productive if the CDR3 had no stop codons and remained in frame with V and J, and every other rearrangement was called non-productive. CDR3 was defined by IMGT convention, running from the second conserved V-encoded cysteine to the conserved J-encoded phenylalanine. The earlier analysis of roughly 590 of the donors excluded sequences that lacked an unambiguous match to a single V gene segment. An earlier analysis of around 600 of the donors classified V segments as functional when productive rearrangements were above 56.7% and as segregating when the standard deviation between donors was above 5%. A statistical classification framework was built to diagnose cytomegalovirus status from the catalog of TCR beta chain sequences. In a later analysis, V and J genes were assigned by comparing TCR nucleotide sequences against IMGT/GENE-DB human TR gene sequences. Using the TCRdist pipeline, a later analysis assigned CDR3 sequences along with most-parsimonious VDJ recombination scenarios. A later analysis defined each TCR beta chain by its CDR3 amino acid sequence plus V-gene family, and excluded reads lacking a unique V-gene family. A later analysis removed 550 to 650 highly shared, low-generation-probability nucleotide sequences to deal with suspected cross-contamination and a sequencing artifact. A later analysis calculated a clonal expansion index for each public chain from normalized within-repertoire ranks of inferred template counts. Generation probabilities in a later analysis came from a VDJ recombination model fitted to out-of-frame rearrangements, and those results were checked against IGoR. A later analysis scored TCR-TCR, TCR-HLA and TCR-CMV co-occurrence with hypergeometric tests, applying a repertoire-size bias correction to TCR pairs. To estimate false discovery rates, a later analysis permuted the HLA or CMV assignments 20 times. In a later analysis, co-occurring TCRs were grouped using DBSCAN, with TCRdist sequence similarity added in when clustering inside HLA-allele-positive subsets. For co-occurrence clustering, repertoires with fewer than 30,000 or more than 120,000 public chains were excluded, along with four or five repertoires with anomalous nucleotide sharing. TCRdb mirrors the immuneACCESS table, restricted to in-frame sequences. Some clones are absent from its copies; in checked studies, under half trace to an unresolved V gene, and the reason for the others is unknown. V and J calls and clone size follow that table, whereas D and trimming were derived from the DNA. The sample contains 110,000 to 150,000 clones, 65% to 85% of them found a single time. The leading ten clones occupy approximately 3.6% of the sample.

Sequencing was done on a sample of PBMCs. This receptor chain uses TRBV9 and TRBJ1-6; a stretch of 7 junction bases matches TRBD1. This clonotype was obtained from a male donor in good health and CMV-seronegative. The CDR3 protein sequence reads: CASSAVTGPNSPLHF. The sequenced DNA is TGTGCCAGCAGCGCGGTGACAGGGCCGAATTCACCCCTCCACTTT.